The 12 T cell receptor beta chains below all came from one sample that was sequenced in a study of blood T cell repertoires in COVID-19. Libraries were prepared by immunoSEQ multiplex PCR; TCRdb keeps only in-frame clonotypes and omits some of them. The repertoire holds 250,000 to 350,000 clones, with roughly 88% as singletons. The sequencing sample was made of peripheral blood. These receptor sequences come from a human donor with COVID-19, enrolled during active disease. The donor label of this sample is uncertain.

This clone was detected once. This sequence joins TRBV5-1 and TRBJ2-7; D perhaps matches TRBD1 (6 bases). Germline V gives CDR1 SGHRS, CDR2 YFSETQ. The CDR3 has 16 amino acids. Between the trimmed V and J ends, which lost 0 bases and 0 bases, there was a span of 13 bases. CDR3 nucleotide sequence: TGCGCCAGCAGCTTGGATGAGGGGGAGCCCTCCTACGAGCAGTACTTC. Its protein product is CASSLDEGEPSYEQYF. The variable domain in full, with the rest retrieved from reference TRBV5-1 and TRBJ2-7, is KAGVTQTPRYLIKTRGQQVTLSCSPISGHRSVSWYQQTPGQGLQFLFEYFSETQRNKGNFPGRFSGRQFSNSRSEMNVSTLELGDSALYLCASSLDEGEPSYEQYFGPGTRLTVT.

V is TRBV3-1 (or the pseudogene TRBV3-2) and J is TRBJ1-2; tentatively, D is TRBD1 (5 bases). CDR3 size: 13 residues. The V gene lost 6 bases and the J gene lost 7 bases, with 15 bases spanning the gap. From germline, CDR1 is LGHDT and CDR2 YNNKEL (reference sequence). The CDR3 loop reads CASRGTGRGGYTF. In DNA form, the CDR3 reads TGTGCCAGCAGGGGAACAGGAAGAGGTGGCTACACCTTC.

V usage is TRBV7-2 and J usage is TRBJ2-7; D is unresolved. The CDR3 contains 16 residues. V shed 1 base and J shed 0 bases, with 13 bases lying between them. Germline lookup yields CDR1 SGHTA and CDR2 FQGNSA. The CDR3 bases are TGTGCCAGCAGCTTAGTCTCGACTGTTGTCTCCTACGAGCAGTACTTC. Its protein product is CASSLVSTVVSYEQYF.

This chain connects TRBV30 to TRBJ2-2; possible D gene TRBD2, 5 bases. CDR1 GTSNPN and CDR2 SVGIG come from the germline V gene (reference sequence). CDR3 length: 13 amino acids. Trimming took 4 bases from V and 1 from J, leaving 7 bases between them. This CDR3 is CAWTGKNTGELFF. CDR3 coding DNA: TGTGCCTGGACGGGGAAGAACACCGGGGAGCTGTTTTTT.

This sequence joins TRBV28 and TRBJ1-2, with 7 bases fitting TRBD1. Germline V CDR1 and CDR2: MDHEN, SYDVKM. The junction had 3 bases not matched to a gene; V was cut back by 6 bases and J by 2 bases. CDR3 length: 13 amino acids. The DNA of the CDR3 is TGTGCCAGCAGATCGACAGGGAACTATGGCTACACCTTC. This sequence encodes CASRSTGNYGYTF.

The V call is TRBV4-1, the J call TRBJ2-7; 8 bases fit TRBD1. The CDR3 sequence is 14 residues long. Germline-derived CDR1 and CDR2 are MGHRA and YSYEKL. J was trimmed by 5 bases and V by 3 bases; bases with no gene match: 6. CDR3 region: CASSQADRGNEQYF. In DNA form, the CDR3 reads TGCGCCAGCAGCCAGGCTGACAGGGGCAACGAGCAGTACTTC.

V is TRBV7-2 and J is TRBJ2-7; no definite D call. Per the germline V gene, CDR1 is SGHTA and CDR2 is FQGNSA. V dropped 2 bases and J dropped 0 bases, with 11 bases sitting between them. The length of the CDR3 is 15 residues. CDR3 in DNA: TGTGCCAGCAGCTTAAGCCCAGGAAGCTCCTACGAGCAGTACTTC. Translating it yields CASSLSPGSSYEQYF.

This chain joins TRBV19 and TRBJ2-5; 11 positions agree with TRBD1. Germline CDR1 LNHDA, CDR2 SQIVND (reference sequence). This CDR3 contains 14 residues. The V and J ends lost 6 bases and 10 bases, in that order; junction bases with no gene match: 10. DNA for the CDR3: TGTGCCAGTAGCCCCGGGACAGGGGGAGTGGGCCAGTACTTC. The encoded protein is CASSPGTGGVGQYF.

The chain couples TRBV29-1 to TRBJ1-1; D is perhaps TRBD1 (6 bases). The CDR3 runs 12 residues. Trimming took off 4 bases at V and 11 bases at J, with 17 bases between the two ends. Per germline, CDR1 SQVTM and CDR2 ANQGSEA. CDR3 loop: CSVAEGDRWAFF. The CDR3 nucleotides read TGCAGCGTTGCGGAAGGAGACAGGTGGGCTTTCTTT. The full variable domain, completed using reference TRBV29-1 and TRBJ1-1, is SAVISQKPSRDICQRGTSLTIQCQVDSQVTMMFWYRQQPGQSLTLIATANQGSEATYESGFVIDKFPISRPNLTFSTLTVSNMSPEDSSIYLCSVAEGDRWAFFGQGTRLTVV.

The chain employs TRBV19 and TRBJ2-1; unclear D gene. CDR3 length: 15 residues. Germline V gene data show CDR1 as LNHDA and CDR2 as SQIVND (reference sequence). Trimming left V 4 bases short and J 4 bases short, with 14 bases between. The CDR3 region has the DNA TGTGCCAGTAGTACCCCGGGTCTAGATTACAATGAGCAGTTCTTC. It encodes CASSTPGLDYNEQFF.

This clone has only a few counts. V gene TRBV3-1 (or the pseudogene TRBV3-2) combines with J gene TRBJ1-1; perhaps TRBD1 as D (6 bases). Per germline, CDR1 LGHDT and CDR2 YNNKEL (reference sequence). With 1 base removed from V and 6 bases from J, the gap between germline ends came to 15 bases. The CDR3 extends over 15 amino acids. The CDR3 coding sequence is TGTGCCAGCAGCCAAGGCCTCCACGAGGGGGCTGAAGCTTTCTTT. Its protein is CASSQGLHEGAEAFF.

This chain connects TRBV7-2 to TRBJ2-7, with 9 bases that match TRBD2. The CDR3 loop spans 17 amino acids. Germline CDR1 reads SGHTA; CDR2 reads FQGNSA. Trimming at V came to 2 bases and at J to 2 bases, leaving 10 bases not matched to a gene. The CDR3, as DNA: TGTGCCAGCAGCTTATTTACTAGCGGGCAGGGGACCTACGAGCAGTACTTC. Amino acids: CASSLFTSGQGTYEQYF. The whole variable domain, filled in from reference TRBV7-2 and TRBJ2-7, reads GAGVSQSPSNKVTEKGKDVELRCDPISGHTALYWYRQSLGQGLEFLIYFQGNSAPDKSGLPSDRFSAERTGGSVSTLTIQRTQQEDSAVYLCASSLFTSGQGTYEQYFGPGTRLTVT.